Reported below is one TCR beta chain. The antigen it recognizes is unknown. Base qualities are not provided; no much larger clone lies one nucleotide away. CDR1 and CDR2, looked up from the germline V gene (reference sequence), are SGHNT and YYREEE. V lost 3 bases and J lost 7 bases, and the count of bases not matched to a germline gene is 8. The CDR3 holds 17 amino acids from the cysteine to the phenylalanine. Only the CDR3 region is kept as DNA, spanning 51 bases read in frame from base 1. This record belongs to a study of Ad26.COV2.S vaccination and SARS-CoV-2 variants (dated by TCRdb to about 2021). Regarding the complete study: Vaccine-arm donors were drawn from COV1001, a multicentre, randomized, double-blind, placebo-controlled phase I-IIa trial of Ad26.COV2.S in healthy adults. Blinding of investigators to trial group allocation was maintained during experiments and outcome assessment. Ad26.COV2.S was given intramuscularly at 5x10^10 or 1x10^11 viral particles, as a single shot or as two shots 56 days apart. A total of 32 samples were included in the TCR-sequenced set, comprising some 20 Ad26.COV2.S vaccine recipients, 5 placebo recipients and 8 SARS-CoV-2 convalescent individuals. Participants in the trial were split at random into five groups of five each, receiving low-dose or high-dose Ad26.COV2.S once or twice, or else placebo on both occasions. TCRbeta repertoire sequencing served as the tool for gauging how specific and how broad the SARS-CoV-2-reactive T cell receptors were following Ad26.COV2.S vaccination. The study at large found these results: The authors noted that total T cell responses may have been underestimated by the TCR breadth and depth analyses. After vaccination, substantial breadth of spike-specific CD8+ and CD4+ T cell responses was reported. Vaccine and placebo recipients had comparable non-spike TCR breadth, which fits with the vaccine containing only spike. The study was not powered for comparison of responses between vaccine doses or regimens. Spike-specific TCR breadth was higher in Ad26.COV2.S recipients than in placebo recipients (P = 0.0014).

TCRbeta CDR3 regions were sequenced with the immunoSEQ Assay. After extraction, genomic DNA underwent amplification by bias-controlled multiplex PCR, followed by high-throughput sequencing. As for how the authors treated the data: To quantify the absolute abundance of each unique TCRbeta CDR3 region, sequences were collapsed and filtered. T cell fraction was estimated by normalization of TCRbeta template counts to usable DNA, with usable DNA being measured through amplification of reference genes present in all nucleated cells. Repertoire TCRs were annotated as SARS-CoV-2-specific when V gene, CDR3 amino acid sequence and J gene were exactly matched to a known reactive TCR set. The reference SARS-CoV-2 TCR set was derived from MIRA and filtered for enrichment in COVID-19-positive ImmuneCODE repertoires, a step that removed public or cross-reactive TCRs. Using the MIRA antigens, annotated TCRs were further analysed by specific ORF or by position within an ORF. Breadth was defined as annotated unique rearrangements over total unique productive rearrangements; depth was the summed frequency of those rearrangements. Two-sided Wilcoxon rank-sum tests were applied when comparing TCR breadth between groups. The table comes from immuneACCESS by way of TCRdb, which keeps in-frame sequences with V and J called. Part of the clones is missing from these tables; in studies checked, under half for an unresolved V gene and the rest for unknown reasons. The DNA was the basis for D and trimming; V, J and clone size are from that table. The sample includes hundreds of thousands of clones, with around 89% observed a single time. The ten largest clones take up around 1.4% of the sample.

What the treatment or condition label conveys for this sample: approximately 18 received Ad26.COV2.S at low or high dose, single or two shots; several received placebo; per-sample allocation not given. For vaccine and placebo recipients, repertoires were sequenced using samples collected on day 63 after the first injection. Cohort 1b enrolled around 23 adults aged 18-55 years at a single site in Boston, USA, between 29 July and 7 August 2020. Ad26.COV2.S was a replication-incompetent adenovirus type 26 vector expressing a prefusion-stabilized SARS-CoV-2 spike protein from the original Wuhan strain.

The source was peripheral blood, collected in a trial of Ad26.COV2.S vaccine versus placebo. The source of this sequence is a person aged 18-60 years who received the Ad26.COV2.S COVID-19 vaccine or a placebo. The chain couples TRBV5-4 to TRBJ2-1, with TRBD2 matching 15 junction bases. The CDR3 reads CASSSGTSGGRGNEQFF. The sequenced DNA: TGTGCCAGCAGCTCCGGGACTAGCGGGGGGCGGGGGAATGAGCAGTTCTTC.